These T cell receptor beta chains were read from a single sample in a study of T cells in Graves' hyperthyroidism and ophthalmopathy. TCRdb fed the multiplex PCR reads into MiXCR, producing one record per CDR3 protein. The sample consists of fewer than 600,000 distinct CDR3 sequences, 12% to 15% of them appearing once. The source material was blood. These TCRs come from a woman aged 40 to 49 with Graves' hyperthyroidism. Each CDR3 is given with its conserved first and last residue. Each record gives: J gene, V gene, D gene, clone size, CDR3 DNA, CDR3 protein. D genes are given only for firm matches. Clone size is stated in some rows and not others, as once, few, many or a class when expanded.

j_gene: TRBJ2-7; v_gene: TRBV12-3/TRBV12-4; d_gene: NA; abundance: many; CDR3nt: TGTGCCAGCAGTTCAGGGGGGGAGCAGTACTTC; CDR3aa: CASSSGGEQYF
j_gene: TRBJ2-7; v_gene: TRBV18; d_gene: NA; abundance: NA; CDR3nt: TGTGCCAGCTCACCACTGCAGGGTACTACCTACGAGCAGTACTTC; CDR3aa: CASSPLQGTTYEQYF
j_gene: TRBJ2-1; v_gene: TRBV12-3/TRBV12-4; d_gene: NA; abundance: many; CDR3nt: TGTGCCAGCAGTTTAGACTCCTTGTGGGTCAATGAGCAGTTCTTC; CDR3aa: CASSLDSLWVNEQFF
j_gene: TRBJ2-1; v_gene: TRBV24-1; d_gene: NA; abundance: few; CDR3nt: TGTGCCACCAGTGATTTAGTGGCCTTCGAGCAGTTCTTC; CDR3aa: CATSDLVAFEQFF
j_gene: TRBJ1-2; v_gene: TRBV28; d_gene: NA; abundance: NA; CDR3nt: TGTGCCAGCAGCAAGGTCTCCTATGGCTACACCTTC; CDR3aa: CASSKVSYGYTF
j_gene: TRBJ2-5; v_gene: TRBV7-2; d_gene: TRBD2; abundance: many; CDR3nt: TGTGCCAGCAGTCTTACGGGGGGTCCAGAGACCCAGTACTTC; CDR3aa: CASSLTGGPETQYF
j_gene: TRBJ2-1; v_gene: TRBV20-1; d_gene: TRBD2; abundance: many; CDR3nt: TGCAGTGCTATAATACCGGGACTAGCGGGAGGGCCCTCCCATGAGCAGTTCTTC; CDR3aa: CSAIIPGLAGGPSHEQFF
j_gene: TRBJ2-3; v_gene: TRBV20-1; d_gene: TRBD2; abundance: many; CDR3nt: TGCAGTGCTAGAGATCGACTAGCGGGAGGCACAGATACGCAGTATTTT; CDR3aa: CSARDRLAGGTDTQYF
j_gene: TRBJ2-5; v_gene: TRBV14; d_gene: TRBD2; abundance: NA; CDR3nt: TGTGCCAGCAGCCAAGCTGAGCGGGAGCCAAGGGAGACCCAGTACTTC; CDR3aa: CASSQAEREPRETQYF
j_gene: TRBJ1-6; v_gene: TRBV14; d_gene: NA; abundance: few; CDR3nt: TGTGCCAGCAGACAGAGCTCCTATAATTCACCCCTCCACTTT; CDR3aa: CASRQSSYNSPLHF
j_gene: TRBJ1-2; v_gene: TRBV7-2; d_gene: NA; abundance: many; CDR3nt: TGTGCCAGCAGCTCCGCCGGGACAACAGCTAACTATGGCTACACCTTC; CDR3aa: CASSSAGTTANYGYTF
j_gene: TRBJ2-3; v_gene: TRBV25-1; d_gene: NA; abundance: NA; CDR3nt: TGTGCCAGCAGTATGTTGGGAGATACGCAGTATTTT; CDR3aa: CASSMLGDTQYF
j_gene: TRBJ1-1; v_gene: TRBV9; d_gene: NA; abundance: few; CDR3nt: TGTGCCAGCAGCGTCTCGGGGGCCCGGGAAACTGAAGCTTTCTTT; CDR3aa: CASSVSGARETEAFF
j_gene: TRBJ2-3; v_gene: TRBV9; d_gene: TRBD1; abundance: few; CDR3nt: TGTGCCAGCAGCGTAGGACAGGGTAGCACAGATACGCAGTATTTT; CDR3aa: CASSVGQGSTDTQYF
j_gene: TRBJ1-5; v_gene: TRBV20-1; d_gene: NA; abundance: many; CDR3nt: TGCAGTGCTAGAGGGGACGGCGATAGCAATCAGCCCCAGCATTTT; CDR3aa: CSARGDGDSNQPQHF
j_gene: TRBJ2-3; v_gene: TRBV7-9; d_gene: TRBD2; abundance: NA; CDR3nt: TGTGCCAGCAGCCGGGGGTCTAGCGGAACAGATACGCAGTATTTT; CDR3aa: CASSRGSSGTDTQYF
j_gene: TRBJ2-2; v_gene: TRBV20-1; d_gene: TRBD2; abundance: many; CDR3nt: TGCAGTGCTGGCCGACTAGCGGGAGGGCTCACCGGGGAGCTGTTTTTT; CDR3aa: CSAGRLAGGLTGELFF